This TCR beta chain is drawn from a study of T cell responses to AZD1222 COVID-19 vaccine. In germline, CDR1 is MGHRA, CDR2 YSYEKL. Trimming removed 1 base from V and 6 bases from J, with 15 bases in between. There are 16 residues in the CDR3. Profiled with immunoSEQ multiplex PCR; TCRdb holds only in-frame clones, not every one. The sample shows about 94,000 clones, around 85% of them seen only once. The source material was peripheral blood, sampled 28 days after the second AZD1222 dose. This chain joins TRBV4-1 and TRBJ1-4, with D possibly matching TRBD1 (5 bases). The source is an adult who received the AZD1222 COVID-19 vaccine. CDR3 residues: CASSQGGRGVHEKLFF. The DNA of the CDR3 is TGCGCCAGCAGCCAAGGCGGACGGGGGGTGCATGAAAAACTGTTTTTT.